The next 10 T cell receptor beta chains were all read from a single sample in a study of post-analysis software for immune sequencing data. The study, taken as a whole, reports: There were a few TRBV segments more frequent in patients than controls, and TRBV5-6, TRBV5-1 and TRBV20-1 were among them.

Unique molecular identifiers had been added to the TCR beta cDNA libraries. TCRdb recomputed calls from the PCR reads with MiXCR, one row per CDR3 protein. The sample carries a few hundred thousand distinct CDR3 sequences, less than 40% recorded once. No antigen is known for these receptors. Input material: blood. Every receptor here comes from a girl aged 2-10 years with multiple sclerosis.

The chain links TRBV7-6 to TRBJ2-7; tentative D call: TRBD2 (6 bases). This CDR3 is 14 amino acids long. Germline V gene data show CDR1 as SGHVS and CDR2 as FNYEAQ. The germline V and J ends were trimmed by 1 base and 2 bases, with 9 bases remaining between them. The CDR3 sequence: CASSLGEDPYEQYF. CDR3 sequence (DNA): TGTGCCAGCAGCTTAGGGGAGGACCCCTACGAGCAGTACTTC.

The V gene is TRBV5-1, the J gene TRBJ1-2; 7 bases match TRBD1. V dropped 0 bases and J dropped 5; count of bases not matched to a gene: 7. This CDR3 has 15 residues. Looked up from germline, CDR1 is SGHRS and CDR2 is YFSETQ. In DNA, the CDR3 is TGCGCCAGCAGCTTGGGATGGGACAGTCTATATGGCTACACCTTC. As protein: CASSLGWDSLYGYTF.

The CDR3 reads CSARDTRGKEETQYF. The CDR3 bases are TGCAGTGCTAGAGATACGAGGGGAAAAGAAGAGACCCAGTACTTC. This rearrangement joins TRBV20-1 to TRBJ2-7, with D perhaps given as TRBD1 or TRBD2 (5 bases each). With the DNA end fitting TRBJ2-5 better, the J assignment may be wrong. The V gene's germline CDR1 is DFQATT and CDR2 SNEGSKA (reference sequence). CDR3 size: 15 residues.

The table lists this clonotype with a few counts. V usage is TRBV7-2 and J usage is TRBJ2-6; D remains unclear. V was shortened by 1 base and J by 6 bases, with 7 bases between the two germline ends. The CDR3 is made up of 14 amino acids. In germline, CDR1 is SGHTA, CDR2 FQGNSA. In DNA form, the CDR3 reads TGTGCCAGCAGCTTAGACATTGCGGCCAACGTCCTGACTTTC. This translates into CASSLDIAANVLTF.

V is TRBV7-9 and J is TRBJ2-3, with unresolved D. Germline assignment: CDR1 SEHNR and CDR2 FQNEAQ (reference sequence). Trimming pared 1 base from V and 5 bases from J, leaving 4 bases between. CDR3 length: 12 amino acids. DNA of the CDR3: TGTGCCAGCAGCTTAGTGGTAGATACGCAGTATTTT. This gives the protein CASSLVVDTQYF.

This clonotype was observed a handful of times. This chain joins TRBV18 and TRBJ1-6, with 10 bases fitting TRBD1. Germline values: CDR1 KGHSH, CDR2 LQKENI. This CDR3 is 16 amino acids long. The V segment lost 5 bases and the J segment 10 bases; nucleotides outside the gene matches: 11. The CDR3 is CASSSNDGTGVSPLHF. DNA of the CDR3: TGTGCCAGCTCATCAAATGACGGGACAGGGGTATCACCCCTCCACTTT.

This clonotype was recorded a few times. The V and J genes are TRBV28 and TRBJ1-5, with 9 positions matching TRBD1. J gave up 6 bases and V 7 bases, and 13 bases lay outside the gene matches. Germline V CDR1 and CDR2: MDHEN, SYDVKM. This CDR3 comprises 16 residues. DNA of the CDR3: TGTGCCAGCATCGTTACCTCGGACAGGGGTCGTCAGCCCCAGCATTTT. Protein product: CASIVTSDRGRQPQHF.

This clonotype was seen a handful of times. The junction departs from the called germline gene at one end, perhaps through a read error. The chain links TRBV27 to TRBJ2-5; no clear D gene. This CDR3 is 18 amino acids long. Germline V gene lookup returns CDR1 MNHEY and CDR2 SMNVEV (reference sequence). CDR3 in DNA: TGTGCCAGCAGTTCACTCGTGCGTTTGAAAGTACTGAAAGAGACTCAGTACTTC. It yields the protein CASSSLVRLKVLKETQYF.

The V and J genes are TRBV6-2 or TRBV6-3 and TRBJ2-5; TRBD2 agrees at 8 bases. CDR1 is MNHEY, CDR2 SVGEGT, per germline. The length of the CDR3 is 19 residues. Trimming cost V 2 bases and J 11 bases; bases outside gene matches: 25. Here the CDR3 DNA reads TGTGCCAGCAGTTACCCGAGATATGGGGGCGCGGGGGGATGGAATGAGCAGTACTTC. Encoded protein: CASSYPRYGGAGGWNEQYF.

This clonotype was picked up a small number of times. The genes are TRBV20-1 and TRBJ1-1; D is perhaps TRBD1 (5 bases). Trimming cost V 3 bases and J 0 bases, with 8 bases left between them. CDR1 and CDR2 from the germline V gene are DFQATT and SNEGSKA (reference sequence). The CDR3 length is 13 residues. The CDR3 sequence is CSARGQLNTEAFF. DNA for the CDR3: TGCAGTGCTAGGGGGCAGTTGAACACTGAAGCTTTCTTT.